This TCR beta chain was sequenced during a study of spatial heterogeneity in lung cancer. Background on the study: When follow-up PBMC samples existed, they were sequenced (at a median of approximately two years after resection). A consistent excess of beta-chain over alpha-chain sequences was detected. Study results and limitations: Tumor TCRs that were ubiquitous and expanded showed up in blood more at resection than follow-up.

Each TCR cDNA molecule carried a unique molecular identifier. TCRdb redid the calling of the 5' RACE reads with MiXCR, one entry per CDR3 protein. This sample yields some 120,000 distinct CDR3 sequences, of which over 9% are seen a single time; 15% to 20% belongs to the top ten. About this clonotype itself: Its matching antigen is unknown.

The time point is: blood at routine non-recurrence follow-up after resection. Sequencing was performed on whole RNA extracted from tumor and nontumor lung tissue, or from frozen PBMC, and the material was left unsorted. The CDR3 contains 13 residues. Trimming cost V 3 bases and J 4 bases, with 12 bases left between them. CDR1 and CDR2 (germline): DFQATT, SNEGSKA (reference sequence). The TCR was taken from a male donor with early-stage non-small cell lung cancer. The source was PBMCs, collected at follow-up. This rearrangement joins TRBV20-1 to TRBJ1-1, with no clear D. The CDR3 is CSASHWERTEAFF. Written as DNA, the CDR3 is TGCAGTGCTAGCCACTGGGAACGCACTGAAGCTTTCTTT.